These 7 T cell receptor beta chains share one sample of origin, sequenced in a study of spatial heterogeneity in lung cancer. As for time point: sample taken at primary tumor resection. Whole RNA from tumor, nontumor lung or frozen PBMC was sequenced unsorted. In TCRdb, the 5' RACE reads were re-called with MiXCR into one record per CDR3 protein. This table holds about 85,000 distinct CDR3 sequences, about a fifth found once. Sequenced here: PBMCs, sampled at surgery. These receptors were obtained from a male donor with early-stage non-small cell lung cancer.

The chain couples TRBV20-1 to TRBJ2-3; TRBD2 agrees at 10 bases. Germline-derived CDR1 and CDR2 are DFQATT and SNEGSKA (reference sequence). CDR3 length: 10 residues. CDR3 in DNA: TGCGGGGGACTAGCGGATACGCAGTATTTT. The encoded protein is CGGLADTQYF.

A few counts support this clonotype. The chain joins TRBV20-1 to TRBJ1-5, with TRBD1 matching 8 bases. The CDR3 extends over 14 amino acids. V lost 3 bases and J lost 9; bases outside the gene matches: 10. The germline CDR1 and CDR2 sequences are DFQATT and SNEGSKA (reference sequence). The CDR3 region is CSASPGTGYRPQHF. CDR3 in DNA: TGCAGTGCTAGCCCCGGGACAGGCTATAGGCCCCAGCATTTT.

This chain joins TRBV5-1 and TRBJ1-1; TRBD1 matches 9 bases. The CDR3 length is 18 residues. The germline CDR1 and CDR2 sequences are SGHRS and YFSETQ. Losses at the gene ends were 0 bases for V and 1 base for J; bases not matched to a gene: 10. The CDR3 region has the DNA TGCGCCAGCAGCTTGGGAGCCGGGACAGGGCGAGGGAACACTGAAGCTTTCTTT. Its protein product is CASSLGAGTGRGNTEAFF.

This clonotype was recorded a few times. This chain connects TRBV14 to TRBJ1-1, with 10 bases fitting TRBD1. The length of the CDR3 is 17 residues. The V segment lost 1 base and the J segment 4 bases; nucleotides outside the gene matches: 9. Germline V lookup: CDR1 SGHDN, CDR2 FVKESK. CDR3 in amino acids: CASSQVDRGRFGTEAFF. CDR3 nucleotides: TGTGCCAGCAGCCAAGTCGACAGGGGGCGATTCGGCACTGAAGCTTTCTTT.

This clonotype was observed a few times. The chain is built from TRBV3-1 and TRBJ2-1; the match to TRBD2 covers 8 bases. Germline assignment: CDR1 LGHDT and CDR2 YNNKEL (reference sequence). V lost 0 bases to trimming and J lost 8 bases; unmatched junction nucleotides: 9. This CDR3 contains 16 residues. The CDR3 is CASSQDRSGRADEQFF. CDR3 nucleotides: TGTGCCAGCAGCCAAGATCGGAGCGGGAGAGCGGATGAGCAGTTCTTC.

This clonotype was detected a few times. As DNA, the CDR3 is TGTGCCAGCAGTTCCGGACCTTTCGAGCAGTACTTC. It encodes CASSSGPFEQYF. V gene TRBV28 combines with J gene TRBJ2-7; unclear D gene. The CDR3 has 12 residues. Deletions cut 4 bases from V and 6 bases from J, with 10 bases between. The germline CDR1 and CDR2 sequences are MDHEN and SYDVKM.

This rearrangement joins TRBV6-1 to TRBJ2-2; D unresolved. The CDR3 is 12 amino acids. Between the trimmed V and J ends, which lost 5 bases and 6 bases, there was a span of 7 bases. Germline CDR1 and CDR2: MNHNS and SASEGT. Written as DNA, the CDR3 is TGTGCCAGCAGTAAAATCGCCGGGGAGCTGTTTTTT. This sequence encodes CASSKIAGELFF.